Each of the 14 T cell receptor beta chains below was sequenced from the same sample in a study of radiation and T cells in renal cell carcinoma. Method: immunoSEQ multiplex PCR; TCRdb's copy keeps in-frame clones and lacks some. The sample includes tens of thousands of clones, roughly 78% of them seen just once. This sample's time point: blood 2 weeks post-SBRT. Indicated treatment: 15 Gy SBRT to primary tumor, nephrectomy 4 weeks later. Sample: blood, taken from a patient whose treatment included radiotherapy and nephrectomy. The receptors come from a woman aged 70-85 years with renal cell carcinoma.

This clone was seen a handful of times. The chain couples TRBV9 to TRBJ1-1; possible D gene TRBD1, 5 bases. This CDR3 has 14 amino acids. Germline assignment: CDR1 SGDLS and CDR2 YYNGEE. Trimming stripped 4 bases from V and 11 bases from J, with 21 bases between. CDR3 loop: CASSLGPGPPTAFF. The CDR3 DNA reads TGTGCCAGCAGCCTCGGACCGGGACCCCCCACTGCTTTCTTT.

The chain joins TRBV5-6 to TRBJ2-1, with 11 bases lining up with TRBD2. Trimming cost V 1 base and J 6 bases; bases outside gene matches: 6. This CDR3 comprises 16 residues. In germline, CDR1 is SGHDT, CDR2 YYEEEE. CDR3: CASSLWLAGGGNEQFF. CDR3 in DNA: TGTGCCAGCAGCTTGTGGCTAGCGGGGGGCGGCAATGAGCAGTTCTTC.

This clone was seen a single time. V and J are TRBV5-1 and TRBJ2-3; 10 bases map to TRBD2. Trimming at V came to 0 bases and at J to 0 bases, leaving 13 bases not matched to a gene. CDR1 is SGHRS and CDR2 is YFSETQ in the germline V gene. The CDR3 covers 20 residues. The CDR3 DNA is TGCGCCAGCAGCTTGGTCTCTCCTAGCGGGAGATTAACTAGCACAGATACGCAGTATTTT. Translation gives CASSLVSPSGRLTSTDTQYF.

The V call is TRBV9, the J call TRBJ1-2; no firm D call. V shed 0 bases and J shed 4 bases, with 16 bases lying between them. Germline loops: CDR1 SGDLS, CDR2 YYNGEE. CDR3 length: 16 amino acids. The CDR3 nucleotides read TGTGCCAGCAGCGTAGATGTGGGCAGCTTTGGCTATGGCTACACCTTC. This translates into CASSVDVGSFGYGYTF.

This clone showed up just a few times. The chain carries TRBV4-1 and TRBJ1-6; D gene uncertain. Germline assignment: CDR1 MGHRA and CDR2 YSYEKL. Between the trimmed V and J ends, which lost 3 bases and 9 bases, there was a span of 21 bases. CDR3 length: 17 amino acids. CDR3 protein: CASSHAAPRQLGSPLHF. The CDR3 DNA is TGCGCCAGCAGCCACGCCGCCCCCAGGCAGTTAGGTTCACCCCTCCACTTT.

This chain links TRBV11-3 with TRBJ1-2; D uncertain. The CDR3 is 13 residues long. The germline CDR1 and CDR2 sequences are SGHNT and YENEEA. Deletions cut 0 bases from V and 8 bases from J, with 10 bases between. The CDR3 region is CASSLDAGSGYTF. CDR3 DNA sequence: TGTGCCAGCAGCTTAGATGCCGGGAGCGGCTACACCTTC.

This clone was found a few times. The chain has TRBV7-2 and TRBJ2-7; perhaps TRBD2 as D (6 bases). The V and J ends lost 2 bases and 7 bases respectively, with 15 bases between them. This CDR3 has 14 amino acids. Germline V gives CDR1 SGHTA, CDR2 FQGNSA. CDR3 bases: TGTGCCAGCAGCTTATCTCGACCAGCGGGTGAGCAGTACTTC. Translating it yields CASSLSRPAGEQYF.

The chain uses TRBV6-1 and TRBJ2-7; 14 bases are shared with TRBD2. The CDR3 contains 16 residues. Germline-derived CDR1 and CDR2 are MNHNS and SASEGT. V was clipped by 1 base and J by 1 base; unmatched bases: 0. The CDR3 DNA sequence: TGTGCCAGCAGTGAAGGACTAGCGGGAGGGTCCTACGAGCAGTACTTC. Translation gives CASSEGLAGGSYEQYF.

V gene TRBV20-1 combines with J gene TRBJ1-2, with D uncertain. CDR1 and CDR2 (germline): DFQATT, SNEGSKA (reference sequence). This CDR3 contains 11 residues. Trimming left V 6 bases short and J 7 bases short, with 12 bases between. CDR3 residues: CSAVQPLGYTF. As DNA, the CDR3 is TGCAGTGCCGTCCAACCCCTTGGCTACACCTTC.

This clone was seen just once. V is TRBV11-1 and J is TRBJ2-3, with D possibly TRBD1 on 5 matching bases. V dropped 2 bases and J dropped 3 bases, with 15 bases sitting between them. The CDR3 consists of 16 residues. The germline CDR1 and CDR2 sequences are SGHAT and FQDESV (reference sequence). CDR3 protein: CASSLHRPPRTDTQYF. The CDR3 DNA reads TGTGCCAGCAGCTTACACAGGCCCCCACGGACAGATACGCAGTATTTT.

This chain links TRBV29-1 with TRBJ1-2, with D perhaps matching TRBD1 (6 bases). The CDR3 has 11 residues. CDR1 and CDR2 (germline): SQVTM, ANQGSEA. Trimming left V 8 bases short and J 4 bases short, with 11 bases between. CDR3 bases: TGCAGCCTCTGGACAGTCTATGGCTACACCTTC. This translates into CSLWTVYGYTF.

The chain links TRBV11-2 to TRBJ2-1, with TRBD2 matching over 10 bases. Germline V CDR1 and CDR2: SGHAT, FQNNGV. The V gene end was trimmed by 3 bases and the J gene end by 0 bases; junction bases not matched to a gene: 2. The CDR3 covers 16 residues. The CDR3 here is CASSLGLASSYNEQFF. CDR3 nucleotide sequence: TGTGCCAGCAGCTTGGGACTAGCGAGCTCCTACAATGAGCAGTTCTTC. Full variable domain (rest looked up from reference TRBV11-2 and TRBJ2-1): EAGVAQSPRYKIIEKRQSVAFWCNPISGHATLYWYQQILGQGPKLLIQFQNNGVVDDSQLPKDRFSAERLKGVDSTLKIQPAKLEDSAVYLCASSLGLASSYNEQFFGPGTRLTVL.

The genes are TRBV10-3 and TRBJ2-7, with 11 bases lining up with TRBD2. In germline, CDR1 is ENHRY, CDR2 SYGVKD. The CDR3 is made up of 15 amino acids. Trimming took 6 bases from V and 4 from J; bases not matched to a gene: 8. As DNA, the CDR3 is TGTGCCATCAGCGGGGGGGGACTAGCGGCTTACGAGCAGTACTTC. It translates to CAISGGGLAAYEQYF.

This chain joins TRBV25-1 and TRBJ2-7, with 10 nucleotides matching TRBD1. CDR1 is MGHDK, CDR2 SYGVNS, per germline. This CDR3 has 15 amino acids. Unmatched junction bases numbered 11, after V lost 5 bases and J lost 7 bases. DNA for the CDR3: TGTGCCAGCAGTTCGTTAGGGACAGGGGCTGAGGAGCAGTACTTC. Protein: CASSSLGTGAEEQYF.